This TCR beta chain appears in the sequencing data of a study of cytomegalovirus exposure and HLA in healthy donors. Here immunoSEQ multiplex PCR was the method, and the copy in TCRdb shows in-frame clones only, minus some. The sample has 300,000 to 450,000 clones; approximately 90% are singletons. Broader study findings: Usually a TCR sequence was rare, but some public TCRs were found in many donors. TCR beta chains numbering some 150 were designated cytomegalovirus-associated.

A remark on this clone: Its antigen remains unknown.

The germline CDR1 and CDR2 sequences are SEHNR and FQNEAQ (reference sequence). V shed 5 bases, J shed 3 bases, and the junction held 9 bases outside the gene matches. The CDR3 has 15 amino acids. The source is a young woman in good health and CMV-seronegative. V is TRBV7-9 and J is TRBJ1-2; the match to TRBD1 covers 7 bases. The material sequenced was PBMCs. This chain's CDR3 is CASSLWAGGYYGYTF. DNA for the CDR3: TGTGCCAGCAGCCTTTGGGCAGGGGGATACTATGGCTACACCTTC.